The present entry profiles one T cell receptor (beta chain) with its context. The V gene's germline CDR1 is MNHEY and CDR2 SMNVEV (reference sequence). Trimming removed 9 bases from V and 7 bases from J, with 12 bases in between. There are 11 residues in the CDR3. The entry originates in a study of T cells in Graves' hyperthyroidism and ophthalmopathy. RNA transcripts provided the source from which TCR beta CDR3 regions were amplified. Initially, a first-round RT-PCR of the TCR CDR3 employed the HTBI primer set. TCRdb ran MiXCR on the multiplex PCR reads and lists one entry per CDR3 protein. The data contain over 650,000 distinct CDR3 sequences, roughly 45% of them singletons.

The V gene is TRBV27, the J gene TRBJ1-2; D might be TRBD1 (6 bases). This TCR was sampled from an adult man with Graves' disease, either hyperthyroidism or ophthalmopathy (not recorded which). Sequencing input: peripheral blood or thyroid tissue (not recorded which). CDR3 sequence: CASYDRLGYTF. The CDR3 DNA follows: TGTGCCAGTTATGACAGGCTTGGCTACACCTTC.